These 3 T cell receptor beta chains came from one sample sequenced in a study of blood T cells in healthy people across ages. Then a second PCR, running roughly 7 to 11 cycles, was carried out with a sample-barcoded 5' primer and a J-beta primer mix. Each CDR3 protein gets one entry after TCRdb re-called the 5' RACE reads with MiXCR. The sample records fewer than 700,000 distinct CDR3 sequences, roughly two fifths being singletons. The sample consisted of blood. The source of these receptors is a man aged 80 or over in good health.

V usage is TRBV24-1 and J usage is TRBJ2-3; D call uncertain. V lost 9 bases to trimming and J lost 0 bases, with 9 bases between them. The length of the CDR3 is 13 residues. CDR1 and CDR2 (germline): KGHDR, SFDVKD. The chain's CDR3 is CATGRTSTDTQYF. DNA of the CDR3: TGTGCCACCGGAAGAACTAGCACAGATACGCAGTATTTT.

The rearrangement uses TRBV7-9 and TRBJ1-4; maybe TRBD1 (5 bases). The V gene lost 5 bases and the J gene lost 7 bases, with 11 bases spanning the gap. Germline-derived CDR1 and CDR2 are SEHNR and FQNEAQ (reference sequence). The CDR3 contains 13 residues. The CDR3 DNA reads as TGTGCCAGCAGCGCGGGGCTTACTGAAAAACTGTTTTTT. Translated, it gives CASSAGLTEKLFF.

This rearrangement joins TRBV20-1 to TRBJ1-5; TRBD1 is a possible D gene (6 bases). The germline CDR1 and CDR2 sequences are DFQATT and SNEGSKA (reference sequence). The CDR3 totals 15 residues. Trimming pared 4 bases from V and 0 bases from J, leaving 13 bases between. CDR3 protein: CSATPTGNSNQPQHF. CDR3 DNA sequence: TGCAGTGCTACCCCAACAGGGAATAGCAATCAGCCCCAGCATTTT.